These T cell receptor beta chains were read from a single sample in a study of cytomegalovirus exposure and HLA in healthy donors. Sequencing was performed with immunoSEQ multiplex PCR; in TCRdb, only in-frame clones are kept and a portion is missing. The profile shows under 200,000 clones, around 86% of them singletons. The sample was PBMCs. These TCRs come from a man aged 40-50 years in good health and CMV-seropositive. Each CDR3 is given with its conserved first and last residue. D genes are given only for firm matches. Some rows mark clone size as missing; the rest say once, few, many or name a class of expanded clone.

- | TRBJ1-1 | 17 | TRBV10-3 | - | CAISEFKVGRGSTEAFF | TGTGCCATCAGTGAGTTTAAAGTCGGCAGGGGAAGCACTGAAGCTTTCTTT
once | TRBJ2-1 | 15 | TRBV7-3 | - | CASSSSPVSYNEQFF | TGTGCCAGCAGCTCGAGTCCGGTTTCCTACAATGAGCAGTTCTTC
- | TRBJ2-3 | 14 | TRBV14 | - | CASSSIHGTDTQYF | TGTGCCAGCAGCTCCATACACGGCACAGATACGCAGTATTTT
- | TRBJ2-3 | 15 | TRBV5-6 | - | CASSTGARGADTQYF | TGTGCCAGCAGCACCGGGGCCAGGGGGGCAGATACGCAGTATTTT
few | TRBJ2-5 | 11 | TRBV6-4 | - | CASLRGETQYF | TGTGCCAGCCTGAGGGGGGAGACCCAGTACTTC
- | TRBJ2-3 | 16 | TRBV25-1 | - | CASSETGGRRWDTQYF | TGTGCCAGCAGTGAAACTGGCGGCAGGAGGTGGGATACGCAGTATTTT
- | TRBJ2-2 | 13 | TRBV6-5 | - | CASRSTNTGELFF | TGTGCCAGCAGGAGCACCAACACCGGGGAGCTGTTTTTT
- | TRBJ2-3 | 16 | TRBV5-1 | TRBD2 | CASSSGMRGGGDTQYF | TGCGCCAGCAGCTCTGGTATGCGGGGGGGCGGGGATACGCAGTATTTT
- | TRBJ2-7 | 15 | TRBV19 | - | CASSLELANPYEQYF | TGTGCCAGTAGCCTAGAGCTAGCGAACCCCTACGAGCAGTACTTC
- | TRBJ1-4 | 13 | TRBV11-2 | - | CASSLGTVEKLFF | TGTGCCAGCAGCTTAGGTACAGTTGAAAAACTGTTTTTT
few | TRBJ1-5 | 15 | TRBV27 | TRBD1 | CASRGTGNYNQPQHF | TGTGCCAGCAGAGGGACAGGTAACTACAATCAGCCCCAGCATTTT
few | TRBJ1-4 | 13 | TRBV2 | - | CASSQGTVEKLFF | TGTGCCAGCAGTCAGGGAACAGTTGAAAAACTGTTTTTT
- | TRBJ1-2 | 13 | TRBV28 | TRBD1 | CASSRTGVFGYTF | TGTGCCAGCTCGAGGACAGGGGTGTTCGGCTACACCTTC
- | TRBJ2-5 | 12 | TRBV4-3 | - | CASSQGGETQYF | TGCGCCAGCAGCCAAGGCGGAGAGACCCAGTACTTC
- | TRBJ2-4 | 18 | TRBV4-1 | - | CASSQEGFGQIERNIQYF | TGCGCCAGCAGCCAAGAAGGTTTTGGGCAGATTGAGAGAAACATTCAGTACTTC
- | TRBJ1-2 | 15 | TRBV5-4 | - | CASSPPGAANYGYTF | TGTGCCAGCAGCCCCCCAGGGGCGGCCAACTATGGCTACACCTTC
- | TRBJ2-1 | 14 | TRBV5-4 | - | CASSSRGAYNEQFF | TGTGCCAGCAGCTCGCGGGGAGCCTACAATGAGCAGTTCTTC
- | TRBJ2-5 | 17 | TRBV9 | TRBD1 | CASSVGDRGANQETQYF | TGTGCCAGCAGCGTAGGGGACAGGGGGGCAAATCAAGAGACCCAGTACTTC
- | TRBJ1-1 | 13 | TRBV4-3 | - | CASSQDEATEAFF | TGCGCCAGCAGCCAAGACGAAGCCACTGAAGCTTTCTTT
once | TRBJ2-5 | 16 | TRBV25-1 | TRBD1 | CASSEYWTGGGETQYF | TGTGCCAGCAGTGAATATTGGACAGGGGGAGGGGAGACCCAGTACTTC
- | TRBJ2-7 | 13 | TRBV27 | - | CASPTYRPYEQYF | TGTGCCAGCCCAACCTACAGACCCTACGAGCAGTACTTC
- | TRBJ2-7 | 16 | TRBV18 | TRBD1 | CASSPLTGTGGFEQYF | TGTGCCAGCTCACCTCTAACCGGGACAGGGGGCTTCGAGCAGTACTTC
- | TRBJ2-4 | 16 | TRBV2 | - | CASSGAGRLAKNIQYF | TGTGCCAGCAGTGGGGCGGGGCGCTTAGCCAAAAACATTCAGTACTTC
- | TRBJ2-1 | 13 | TRBV5-1 | TRBD1 | CASYRGIDNEQFF | TGCGCCAGTTACAGGGGAATAGACAATGAGCAGTTCTTC
- | TRBJ1-6 | 15 | TRBV19 | TRBD1 | CASRKDRENNSPLHF | TGTGCCAGTAGGAAGGACAGGGAAAATAATTCACCCCTCCACTTT
once | TRBJ2-1 | 17 | TRBV5-1 | - | CASSLWVGGSSYNEQFF | TGCGCCAGCAGCTTGTGGGTTGGGGGGAGCTCCTACAATGAGCAGTTCTTC